Given below is one T cell receptor beta chain in context. Whenever a sample was processed, at least 7 million PBMCs were isolated. These data come from a study of blood T cells in healthy people across ages. With a J-beta primer mix and a sample-barcoded 5' primer, a second PCR ran 7 to 11 cycles. The authors tagged each cDNA molecule using a template-switch adaptor with 12 random nucleotides. TCRdb analysed the 5' RACE reads with MiXCR anew, one entry per CDR3 protein. The sample lists about 1,400,000 distinct CDR3 sequences, 55% to 75% occurring once. Sequencing input: blood. The receptor comes from a young man in good health.

The CDR3 bases are TGTGCCAGCAGCTTAGTTCCCGATAGTAATGAGCAGTTCTTC. Protein product: CASSLVPDSNEQFF. J is TRBJ2-1 and V is TRBV11-2; D remains ambiguous. This CDR3 has 14 residues. Germline loops: CDR1 SGHAT, CDR2 FQNNGV. Trimming left V 1 base short and J 7 bases short, with 11 bases between. Together with reference TRBV11-2 and TRBJ2-1, the CDR3 gives the full variable domain: EAGVAQSPRYKIIEKRQSVAFWCNPISGHATLYWYQQILGQGPKLLIQFQNNGVVDDSQLPKDRFSAERLKGVDSTLKIQPAKLEDSAVYLCASSLVPDSNEQFFGPGTRLTVL.